The 11 T cell receptor beta chains reported below all come from one sample, sequenced in a study of cytomegalovirus exposure and HLA in healthy donors. Both 60 Vbeta primers and 13 Jbeta primers went into the PCR. Profiled with immunoSEQ multiplex PCR; TCRdb holds only in-frame clones, not every one. The profile covers 95,000 to 110,000 clones, with 76% appearing a single time and 2% to 3% taken by the ten largest. The specimen sequenced was PBMCs. The receptors derive from a man aged 18 to 30 in good health and CMV-seronegative.

The CDR3 DNA follows: TGTGCCAGCAGTGAAGCGCGGGGCTACACCTTC. Protein: CASSEARGYTF. The rearrangement uses TRBV6-1 and TRBJ1-2, with no clear D. This CDR3 is built from 11 residues. Trimming cost V 0 bases and J 8 bases, with 4 bases left between them. Germline CDR1 is MNHNS and CDR2 is SASEGT.

The rearrangement uses TRBV5-1 and TRBJ2-7; 8 nucleotides align to TRBD2. The junction had 5 bases not matched to a gene; V was cut back by 3 bases and J by 0 bases. Germline CDR1 and CDR2: SGHRS and YFSETQ. This CDR3 has 15 amino acids. The CDR3 coding sequence is TGCGCCAGCAGCTCCAGCGGGGGACGCTCCTACGAGCAGTACTTC. As protein: CASSSSGGRSYEQYF.

As concerns this clone: This same CDR3 is encoded by further DNA sequences in the sample. The V gene is TRBV11-3, the J gene TRBJ1-1; possibly TRBD1 for D (6 bases). Per germline, CDR1 SGHNT and CDR2 YENEEA. V was clipped by 6 bases and J by 2 bases, with 10 bases between them. The length of the CDR3 is 13 residues. CDR3 loop: CASSLGGNTEAFF. CDR3 nucleotides: TGTGCCAGCAGTCTAGGGGGTAACACTGAAGCTTTCTTT.

The chain links TRBV2 to TRBJ2-7, with a tentative D call TRBD1 (6 bases). The V and J ends lost 4 bases and 6 bases respectively, with 10 bases between them. This CDR3 is 12 amino acids long. The germline CDR1 and CDR2 sequences are SNHLY and FYNNEI. The CDR3 protein is CASSVTGSEQYF. The CDR3 DNA reads as TGTGCCAGCAGTGTCACAGGGAGCGAGCAGTACTTC.

The chain employs TRBV6-6 and TRBJ2-1, with unresolved D. Deletions cut 6 bases from V and 0 bases from J, with 12 bases between. Per the germline V gene, CDR1 is MNHNY and CDR2 is SVGAGI (reference sequence). The CDR3 extends over 15 amino acids. CDR3 region: CASSPAVPSYNEQFF. Written as DNA, the CDR3 is TGTGCCAGCAGCCCCGCGGTACCCTCCTACAATGAGCAGTTCTTC.

J is TRBJ2-7 and V is TRBV5-4; 7 bases agree with TRBD1. Germline lookup yields CDR1 SGHNT and CDR2 YYREEE (reference sequence). CDR3 length: 13 amino acids. The ends lost 4 bases at V and 3 bases at J; junction bases unmatched: 4. CDR3 region: CASSLGQSYEQYF. CDR3 in DNA: TGTGCCAGCAGCCTGGGACAGAGCTACGAGCAGTACTTC.

The chain employs TRBV29-1 and TRBJ2-5; possibly TRBD2 for D (6 bases). The J call could be wrong; TRBJ2-7 is a better fit for the DNA end. Germline assignment: CDR1 SQVTM and CDR2 ANQGSEA. The CDR3 has 14 residues. CDR3 protein: CSVVRGGTPYEQYF. In DNA form, the CDR3 reads TGCAGCGTCGTCCGCGGAGGGACGCCTTACGAGCAGTACTTC.

V and J are TRBV10-3 and TRBJ2-2; 11 bases agree with TRBD1. J gave up 4 bases and V 10 bases, and 5 bases lay outside the gene matches. This CDR3 region has 14 residues. The germline V gene encodes CDR1 ENHRY and CDR2 SYGVKD. This CDR3 reads CATRDRGSTGELFF. CDR3 nucleotide sequence: TGTGCCACCAGGGACAGGGGGTCCACCGGGGAGCTGTTTTTT.

V usage is TRBV5-1 and J usage is TRBJ2-7, with 7 positions matching TRBD1. CDR1 SGHRS and CDR2 YFSETQ come from the germline V gene. V was pared by 4 bases and J by 3 bases, with 10 bases of the junction left unmatched. The CDR3 covers 15 residues. CDR3 in DNA: TGCGCCAGCAGCCTGACGACAGGGATGTACTACGAGCAGTACTTC. Its protein is CASSLTTGMYYEQYF.

This sequence joins TRBV6-6 and TRBJ2-5; a possible D gene is TRBD2 (6 bases). V gave up 2 bases and J gave up 6 bases, with 13 bases separating them. Germline-derived CDR1 and CDR2 are MNHNY and SVGAGI (reference sequence). The CDR3 runs to 14 residues. CDR3 residues: CASSYPRELKTQYF. In DNA form, the CDR3 reads TGTGCCAGCAGTTACCCCCGGGAGTTGAAGACCCAGTACTTC.

This sequence joins TRBV5-5 and TRBJ2-7; 7 bases fit TRBD1. The CDR3 is 15 residues long. Trimming removed 2 bases from V and 4 bases from J; junction bases left unmatched: 9. The V gene's germline CDR1 is SGHKS and CDR2 YYEKEE (reference sequence). The CDR3 here is CASSFHRTGVYEQYF. The DNA for the CDR3 is TGTGCCAGCAGCTTTCACCGGACAGGCGTATACGAGCAGTACTTC. Looking up the rest from reference TRBV5-5 and TRBJ2-7 gives the full variable domain: DAGVTQSPTHLIKTRGQQVTLRCSPISGHKSVSWYQQVLGQGPQFIFQYYEKEERGRGNFPDRFSARQFPNYSSELNVNALLLGDSALYLCASSFHRTGVYEQYFGPGTRLTVT.